This T cell receptor beta chain was recovered during a study of Ad26.COV2.S vaccination and SARS-CoV-2 variants (dated by TCRdb to the early 2020s). Regarding the complete study: Donors in the vaccine arm were drawn from COV1001, a multicentre, randomized, double-blind, placebo-controlled phase I-IIa trial testing Ad26.COV2.S in healthy adults. Ad26.COV2.S was administered intramuscularly at 5 x 10^10 or 1 x 10^11 viral particles, either as a single shot or as two shots given 56 days apart. The specificity and breadth of SARS-CoV-2-reactive T cell receptors after Ad26.COV2.S vaccination were assessed by TCRbeta repertoire sequencing. The TCR-sequenced set comprised around 30 samples: some 19 Ad26.COV2.S vaccine recipients, 5 placebo recipients and 8 SARS-CoV-2 convalescent individuals. Trial participants were randomized into five groups of five: low-dose or high-dose Ad26.COV2.S given once or twice, or placebo on both occasions. Throughout the experiments and outcome assessment, investigators stayed blinded to trial group allocation.

This sample's treatment or condition label indicates: 19 received Ad26.COV2.S at low or high dose, single or two shots; several received placebo; per-sample allocation not given. Repertoires of vaccine and placebo recipients were sequenced from samples collected on day 63 after the first injection. Between 29 July and 7 August 2020, Cohort 1b enrolled fewer than 30 adults aged 18-55 years at one site in Boston, USA. As a vaccine, Ad26.COV2.S was a replication-incompetent adenovirus type 26 vector that expressed a prefusion-stabilized SARS-CoV-2 spike protein derived from the original Wuhan strain. TCRbeta CDR3 regions were sequenced with the immunoSEQ Assay. After extraction, genomic DNA underwent amplification by bias-controlled multiplex PCR, followed by high-throughput sequencing. The study's processing was this. To quantify the absolute abundance of each unique TCRbeta CDR3 region, sequences were collapsed and filtered. T cell fraction was estimated by normalizing TCRbeta template counts to usable DNA, which was measured by amplifying reference genes present in all nucleated cells. Repertoire TCRs were annotated as SARS-CoV-2-specific when V gene, CDR3 amino acid sequence and J gene were exactly matched to a known reactive TCR set. The reference SARS-CoV-2 TCR set was derived from MIRA and filtered for enrichment in COVID-19-positive ImmuneCODE repertoires, a step that removed public or cross-reactive TCRs. Based on the MIRA antigens, annotated TCRs were further analysed at the level of specific ORF or position within ORF. Depth was the summed frequency of annotated unique rearrangements, while breadth was defined as annotated unique rearrangements over total unique productive rearrangements. Group comparisons of TCR breadth used two-sided Wilcoxon rank-sum tests. In its TCRdb copy, this immuneACCESS table keeps in-frame sequences only and misses some clones. Where compared with another copy, unresolved V genes explain less than half of these, and the others have no known cause. Clonal size and the V and J genes are those of that table, whereas D and trimming came from the DNA. Within this sample are 400,000 to 450,000 clones, with 90% of them counted one time only. The top ten constitute less than 5.5% of the sample.

Details on this clone: The antigen this receptor binds is unknown. No much larger clone is present one base from it, and per-base qualities are unavailable.

The investigation overall reported the following: It was noted by the authors that total T cell responses may have been underestimated by the TCR breadth and depth analyses. The study lacked the statistical power to compare responses across vaccine doses or regimens. Substantial breadth of spike-specific CD8+ and CD4+ T cell responses was reported after vaccination. Vaccine and placebo recipients had similar non-spike TCR breadth, a finding consistent with the vaccine containing only spike. Higher spike-specific TCR breadth was observed in Ad26.COV2.S recipients than in placebo recipients (P = 0.0014).

The CDR3 starts with the cysteine, ends with the phenylalanine, and has 15 residues. CDR3 DNA is the only sequence kept; it has 45 bases, read in frame from the first base. The junction shows trimming of 4 bases on V and 5 bases on J, and the gene matches do not reach 6 bases of it. CDR1 and CDR2 were assigned from the germline V gene as SGHRS and YFSETQ. The TCR was taken from a person aged 18-65 years who received the Ad26.COV2.S COVID-19 vaccine or a placebo. The V and J genes are TRBV5-1 and TRBJ2-1, with 10 bases matching TRBD2. Specimen: peripheral blood, collected in a trial of Ad26.COV2.S vaccine versus placebo. The CDR3 region reads CASSPPTSGHNEQFF. The DNA reads TGCGCCAGCAGCCCCCCGACTAGCGGGCACAATGAGCAGTTCTTC.